One sample yielded the 21 T cell receptor beta chains listed below, sequenced in a study of T cell responses to AZD1222 COVID-19 vaccine. Assay: immunoSEQ multiplex PCR; the TCRdb copy retains only in-frame clones and omits some. The sample carries some 150,000 clones, approximately 87% recorded once. The source was peripheral blood, collected 28 days after the second AZD1222 dose. These TCRs come from an adult who received the AZD1222 COVID-19 vaccine.

The chain joins TRBV7-2 to TRBJ1-2, with TRBD1 matching over 9 bases. V trimming: 2 bases; J trimming: 6 bases; junction bases outside the gene matches: 7. There are 15 residues in the CDR3. Germline V gene data show CDR1 as SGHTA and CDR2 as FQGNSA. DNA for the CDR3: TGTGCCAGCAGCTTAACGGACAGGGGAATCCATGGCTACACCTTC. It is translated as CASSLTDRGIHGYTF.

The genes are TRBV27 and TRBJ2-3; 8 bases match TRBD1. J was trimmed by 6 bases and V by 2 bases; bases with no gene match: 7. This CDR3 has 15 amino acids. Germline V gene lookup returns CDR1 MNHEY and CDR2 SMNVEV (reference sequence). CDR3 sequence reads: CASSLISRGRDTQYF. In DNA, the CDR3 is TGTGCCAGCAGTTTAATTAGCAGGGGGCGGGATACGCAGTATTTT.

The rearrangement links TRBV7-9 to TRBJ1-1; D not certain. The V gene lost 4 bases and the J gene lost 3 bases, with 9 bases spanning the gap. Germline V gene data show CDR1 as SEHNR and CDR2 as FQNEAQ (reference sequence). The CDR3 is 13 amino acids. This CDR3 reads CASSSSSDTEAFF. CDR3 in DNA: TGTGCCAGCAGCTCCTCCTCTGACACTGAAGCTTTCTTT.

Only one count was recorded for this clone. The rearrangement joins TRBV30 to TRBJ1-2; D call uncertain. V lost 5 bases and J lost 2, with 6 bases in between. Germline CDR1 and CDR2: GTSNPN and SVGIG (reference sequence). This CDR3 has 11 residues. Here the CDR3 DNA reads TGTGCCTGGGGTGGGAACTATGGCTACACCTTC. Translating it yields CAWGGNYGYTF.

This chain connects TRBV27 to TRBJ1-6, with D tentatively TRBD1 (6 bases). The CDR3 has 14 amino acids. Per the germline V gene, CDR1 is MNHEY and CDR2 is SMNVEV (reference sequence). With 4 bases removed from V and 7 bases from J, the gap between germline ends came to 11 bases. The CDR3 nucleotides read TGTGCCAGCAGTTACCGGGACACGAATTCACCCCTCCACTTT. It encodes CASSYRDTNSPLHF.

The CDR3 spells CASSEPGQGGNQPQHF. CDR3 DNA sequence: TGTGCCAGCAGTGAGCCGGGACAGGGGGGAAATCAGCCCCAGCATTTT. The chain uses TRBV6-1 and TRBJ1-5; 11 nucleotides align to TRBD1. The germline V gene has CDR1 MNHNS and CDR2 SASEGT. CDR3 length: 16 amino acids. V shed 3 bases, J shed 4 bases, and the junction held 5 bases outside the gene matches.

The chain has TRBV18 and TRBJ1-3, with a weak D call TRBD1 (5 bases). V lost 3 bases, J lost 0 bases, and 12 bases lay in between. Germline V gene sequence: CDR1 KGHSH, CDR2 LQKENI. This CDR3 has 16 amino acids. The CDR3 spells CASSPSGADSGNTIYF. The CDR3 DNA follows: TGTGCCAGCTCACCTTCTGGGGCCGACTCTGGAAACACCATATATTTT.

This clone has a handful of counts. The chain recombines TRBV5-1 with TRBJ1-1; D is undetermined. Trimming removed 7 bases from V and 4 bases from J, with 17 bases in between. CDR3 length equals 14 residues. Germline lookup yields CDR1 SGHRS and CDR2 YFSETQ. In DNA, the CDR3 is TGCGCCAGCCGCTCCTACTCGGTCGGCACTGAAGCTTTCTTT. This gives the protein CASRSYSVGTEAFF.

The chain has TRBV6-2 or TRBV6-3 and TRBJ1-6; the match to TRBD1 covers 7 bases. The CDR3 covers 16 residues. Germline assignment: CDR1 MNHEY and CDR2 SVGEGT. Trimming removed 6 bases from V and 5 bases from J; junction bases left unmatched: 10. The DNA of the CDR3 is TGTGCCAGCAGCCTTTTGTGGGACAGTGATAATTCACCCCTCCACTTT. Its translation: CASSLLWDSDNSPLHF.

The chain couples TRBV19 to TRBJ2-1; 7 bases agree with TRBD1. The trim removed 10 bases at V and 5 bases at J, leaving 14 bases unmatched. CDR3 size: 15 residues. Germline CDR1 LNHDA, CDR2 SQIVND (reference sequence). The CDR3, as DNA: TGTGCCACTCAACCGGAGACAGGGCTAAACAATGAGCAGTTCTTC. Protein: CATQPETGLNNEQFF.

This clone was observed a single time. The chain employs TRBV27 and TRBJ2-1, with 10 bases aligning to TRBD2. Trimming removed 2 bases from V and 4 bases from J; junction bases left unmatched: 2. Germline V lookup: CDR1 MNHEY, CDR2 SMNVEV (reference sequence). CDR3 length equals 15 residues. CDR3 sequence reads: CASSLLAGDYNEQFF. For the CDR3, the DNA is TGTGCCAGCAGTTTACTAGCGGGAGATTACAATGAGCAGTTCTTC.

A remark on this clone: Other DNA sequences in this sample translate to the same CDR3. This chain joins TRBV7-9 and TRBJ2-7; 7 nucleotides match TRBD1. Germline V gene data show CDR1 as SEHNR and CDR2 as FQNEAQ (reference sequence). This CDR3 has 13 residues. Trimming at V came to 3 bases and at J to 6 bases, leaving 5 bases not matched to a gene. The CDR3 DNA reads TGTGCCAGCAGCTTTTCGACAGGGCCCGAGCAGTACTTC. Encoded protein: CASSFSTGPEQYF.

This clone was recorded once. The chain carries TRBV6-5 and TRBJ1-1; 7 positions match TRBD1. V gave up 6 bases and J gave up 1 base; unmatched junction bases: 5. Germline V CDR1 and CDR2: MNHEY, SVGAGI. The length of the CDR3 is 14 residues. The DNA of the CDR3 is TGTGCCAGCAGGTTTGGACAGGCGAACACTGAAGCTTTCTTT. It codes for CASRFGQANTEAFF.

The chain has TRBV30 and TRBJ1-1; TRBD1 is a possible D gene (6 bases). V gave up 0 bases and J gave up 7 bases, with 12 bases separating them. Germline CDR1 reads GTSNPN; CDR2 reads SVGIG (reference sequence). The CDR3 spans 13 residues. CDR3 nucleotides: TGTGCCTGGAGTGTCACAGGGCTATTTGAAGCTTTCTTT. This translates into CAWSVTGLFEAFF. Filled out from reference TRBV30 and TRBJ1-1, the complete variable domain reads SQTIHQWPATLVQPVGSPLSLECTVEGTSNPNLYWYRQAAGRGLQLLFYSVGIGQISSEVPQNLSASRPQDRQFILSSKKLLLSDSGFYLCAWSVTGLFEAFFGQGTRLTVV.

V usage is TRBV19 and J usage is TRBJ2-5; TRBD2 agrees at 8 bases. The ends lost 6 bases at V and 2 bases at J; junction bases unmatched: 11. This CDR3 spans 16 amino acids. Looked up from germline, CDR1 is LNHDA and CDR2 is SQIVND (reference sequence). The CDR3 here is CASRRSLTSGQETQYF. Here the CDR3 DNA reads TGTGCCAGTAGGCGCAGCCTCACTAGCGGACAAGAGACCCAGTACTTC.

The chain combines TRBV7-9 with TRBJ2-6; no clear D. CDR1 and CDR2 (germline): SEHNR, FQNEAQ (reference sequence). CDR3 length: 15 amino acids. Between the trimmed V and J ends, which lost 4 bases and 0 bases, there was a span of 7 bases. The CDR3 DNA follows: TGTGCCAGCAGCTACGGAAACTCTGGGGCCAACGTCCTGACTTTC. This translates into CASSYGNSGANVLTF.

J is TRBJ1-4 and V is TRBV7-6, with D unclear. The CDR3 is 19 amino acids. V was pared by 5 bases and J by 4 bases, with 26 bases between. CDR1 and CDR2 (germline): SGHVS, FNYEAQ. The CDR3 DNA reads TGTGCCAGCAGCGAGCGTGGCAGCGGAACTGTGGGGTATAATGAAAAACTGTTTTTT. Its translation is CASSERGSGTVGYNEKLFF.

This rearrangement joins TRBV3-1 (or the pseudogene TRBV3-2) to TRBJ1-3; D is uncertain. V lost 0 bases to trimming and J lost 0 bases, with 6 bases between them. This CDR3 contains 15 residues. Per the germline V gene, CDR1 is LGHDT and CDR2 is YNNKEL (reference sequence). The CDR3 spells CASSQEAYSGNTIYF. The CDR3 DNA reads as TGTGCCAGCAGCCAAGAGGCCTACTCTGGAAACACCATATATTTT.

This clone occurred once. The chain joins TRBV6-6 to TRBJ1-5, with D hard to call. The CDR3 consists of 14 residues. Trimming took off 2 bases at V and 0 bases at J, with 5 bases between the two ends. The germline gives CDR1 MNHNY, CDR2 SVGAGI (reference sequence). The CDR3: CASSYENSNQPQHF. The CDR3 coding sequence is TGTGCCAGCAGTTACGAGAATAGCAATCAGCCCCAGCATTTT.

This chain links TRBV10-2 with TRBJ1-5, with TRBD1 as a possible D gene (5 bases). The V gene's germline CDR1 is WSHSY and CDR2 SAAADI. The CDR3 consists of 15 residues. Trimming removed 0 bases at V and 5 bases at J, with 11 bases between. CDR3 region: CASSESQGYDQPQHF. CDR3 DNA: TGCGCCAGCAGTGAGTCCCAGGGTTATGATCAGCCCCAGCATTTT.

The chain employs TRBV5-4 and TRBJ1-1; D perhaps matches TRBD1 (6 bases). V lost 4 bases, J lost 2 bases, and 18 bases lay in between. CDR3 length: 16 residues. The germline CDR1 and CDR2 sequences are SGHNT and YYREEE (reference sequence). Here the CDR3 reads CASSDKPDRQNTEAFF. CDR3 sequence (DNA): TGTGCCAGCAGCGATAAGCCCGACAGGCAAAACACTGAAGCTTTCTTT. The complete variable domain, with remaining parts taken from reference TRBV5-4 and TRBJ1-1, reads ETGVTQSPTHLIKTRGQQVTLRCSSQSGHNTVSWYQQALGQGPQFIFQYYREEENGRGNFPPRFSGLQFPNYSSELNVNALELDDSALYLCASSDKPDRQNTEAFFGQGTRLTVV.